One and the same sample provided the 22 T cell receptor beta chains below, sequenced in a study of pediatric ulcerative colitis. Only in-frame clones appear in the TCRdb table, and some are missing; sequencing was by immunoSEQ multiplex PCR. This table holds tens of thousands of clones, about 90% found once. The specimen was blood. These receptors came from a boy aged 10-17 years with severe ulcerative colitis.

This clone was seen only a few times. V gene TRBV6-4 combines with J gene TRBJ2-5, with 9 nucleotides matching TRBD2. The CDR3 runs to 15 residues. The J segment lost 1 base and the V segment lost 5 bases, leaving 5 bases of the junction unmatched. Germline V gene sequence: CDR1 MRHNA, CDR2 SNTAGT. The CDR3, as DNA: TGTGCCAGCAGTCCCTCACTAGCGGGCCAAGAGACCCAGTACTTC. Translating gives CASSPSLAGQETQYF.

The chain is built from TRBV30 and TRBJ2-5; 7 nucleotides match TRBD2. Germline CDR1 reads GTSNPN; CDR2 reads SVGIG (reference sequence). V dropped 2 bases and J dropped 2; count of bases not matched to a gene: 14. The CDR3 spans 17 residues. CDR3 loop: CAWSRGLETIVQETQYF. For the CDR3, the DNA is TGTGCCTGGAGTCGCGGACTAGAAACAATCGTTCAAGAGACCCAGTACTTC.

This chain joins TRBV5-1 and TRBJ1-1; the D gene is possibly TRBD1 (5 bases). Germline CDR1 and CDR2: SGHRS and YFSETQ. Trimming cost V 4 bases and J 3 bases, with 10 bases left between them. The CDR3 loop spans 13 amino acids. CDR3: CASSIIQDTEAFF. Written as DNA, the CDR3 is TGCGCCAGCAGCATAATACAGGACACTGAAGCTTTCTTT.

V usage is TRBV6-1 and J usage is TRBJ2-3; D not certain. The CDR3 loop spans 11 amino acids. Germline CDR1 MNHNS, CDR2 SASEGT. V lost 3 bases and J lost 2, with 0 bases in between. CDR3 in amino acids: CASSDTDTQYF. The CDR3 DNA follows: TGTGCCAGCAGTGACACAGATACGCAGTATTTT.

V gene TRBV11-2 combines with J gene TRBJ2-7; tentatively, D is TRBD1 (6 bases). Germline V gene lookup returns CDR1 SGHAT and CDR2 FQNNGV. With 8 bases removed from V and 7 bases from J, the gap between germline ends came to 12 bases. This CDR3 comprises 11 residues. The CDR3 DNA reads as TGTGCCAGCTGGGGGCCGGGGGAGCAGTACTTC. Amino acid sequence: CASWGPGEQYF.

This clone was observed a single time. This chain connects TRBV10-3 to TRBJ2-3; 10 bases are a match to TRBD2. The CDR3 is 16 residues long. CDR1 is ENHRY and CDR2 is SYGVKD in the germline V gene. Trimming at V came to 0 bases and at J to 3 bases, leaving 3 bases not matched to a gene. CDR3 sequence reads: CAISESSGGQTDTQYF. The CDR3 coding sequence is TGTGCCATCAGTGAGTCTAGCGGGGGGCAAACAGATACGCAGTATTTT.

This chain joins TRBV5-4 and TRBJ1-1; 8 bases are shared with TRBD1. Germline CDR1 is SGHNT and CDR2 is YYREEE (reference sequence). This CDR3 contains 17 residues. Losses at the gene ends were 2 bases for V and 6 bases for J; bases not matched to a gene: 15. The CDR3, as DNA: TGTGCCAGCAGCTTAGGTCGATTTGGACAGGGAAGCGCTGAAGCTTTCTTT. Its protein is CASSLGRFGQGSAEAFF.

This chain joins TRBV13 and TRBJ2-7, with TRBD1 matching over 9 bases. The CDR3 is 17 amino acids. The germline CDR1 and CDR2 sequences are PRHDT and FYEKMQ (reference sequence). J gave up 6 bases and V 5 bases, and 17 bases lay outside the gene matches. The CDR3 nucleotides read TGTGCCAGCAGCACGGGACAGGGAGAGTTACCGTCGAGCGAGCAGTACTTC. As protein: CASSTGQGELPSSEQYF.

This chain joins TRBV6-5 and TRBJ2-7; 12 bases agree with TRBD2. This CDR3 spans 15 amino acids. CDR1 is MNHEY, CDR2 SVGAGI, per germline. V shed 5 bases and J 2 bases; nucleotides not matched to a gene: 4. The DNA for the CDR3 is TGTGCCAGCAGTCGTAGACTAGCGGGAGCCTACGAGCAGTACTTC. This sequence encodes CASSRRLAGAYEQYF.

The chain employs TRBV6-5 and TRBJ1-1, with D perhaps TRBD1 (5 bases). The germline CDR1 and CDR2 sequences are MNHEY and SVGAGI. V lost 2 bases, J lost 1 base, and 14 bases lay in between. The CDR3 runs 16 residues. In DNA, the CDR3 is TGTGCCAGCAGTTACGCAGGACTGGGACCGAACACTGAAGCTTTCTTT. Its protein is CASSYAGLGPNTEAFF.

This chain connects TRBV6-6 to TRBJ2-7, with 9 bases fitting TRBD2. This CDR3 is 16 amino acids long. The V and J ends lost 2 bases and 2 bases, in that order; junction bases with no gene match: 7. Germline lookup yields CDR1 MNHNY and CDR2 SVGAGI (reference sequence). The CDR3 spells CASSYPGLAITYEQYF. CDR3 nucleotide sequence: TGTGCCAGCAGTTACCCGGGACTAGCTATTACCTACGAGCAGTACTTC.

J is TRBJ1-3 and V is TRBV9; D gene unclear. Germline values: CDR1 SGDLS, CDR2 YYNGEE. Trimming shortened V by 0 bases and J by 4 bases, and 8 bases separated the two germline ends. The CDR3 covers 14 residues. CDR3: CASSVGSGGNTIYF. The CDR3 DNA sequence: TGTGCCAGCAGCGTAGGGTCCGGCGGAAACACCATATATTTT.

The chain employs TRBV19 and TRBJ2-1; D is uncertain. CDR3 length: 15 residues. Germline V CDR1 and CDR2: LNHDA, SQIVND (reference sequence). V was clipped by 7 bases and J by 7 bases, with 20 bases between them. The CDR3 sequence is CASIRRPPRQNEQFF. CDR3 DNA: TGTGCCAGTATAAGGAGACCGCCGCGTCAGAATGAGCAGTTCTTC.

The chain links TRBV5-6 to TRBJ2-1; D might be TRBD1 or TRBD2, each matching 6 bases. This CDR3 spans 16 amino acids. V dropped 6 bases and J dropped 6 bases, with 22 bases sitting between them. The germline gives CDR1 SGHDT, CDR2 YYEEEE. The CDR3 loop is CASTDYDRRVSNEQFF. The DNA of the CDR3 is TGTGCCAGCACCGACTACGACAGGAGGGTCAGCAATGAGCAGTTCTTC.

CDR3 in amino acids: CASSWTSGPYEQYF. In DNA, the CDR3 is TGTGCCAGCAGCTGGACTAGCGGTCCCTACGAGCAGTACTTC. This chain connects TRBV27 to TRBJ2-7, with TRBD2 matching over 10 bases. Germline values: CDR1 MNHEY, CDR2 SMNVEV (reference sequence). V was pared by 6 bases and J by 2 bases, with 4 bases of the junction left unmatched. The CDR3 has 14 residues.

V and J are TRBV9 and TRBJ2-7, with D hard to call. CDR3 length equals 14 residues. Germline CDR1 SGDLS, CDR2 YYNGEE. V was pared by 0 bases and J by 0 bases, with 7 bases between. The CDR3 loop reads CASSVDGSSYEQYF. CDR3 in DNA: TGTGCCAGCAGCGTAGATGGTAGCTCCTACGAGCAGTACTTC. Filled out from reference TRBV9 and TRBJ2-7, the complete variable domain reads DSGVTQTPKHLITATGQRVTLRCSPRSGDLSVYWYQQSLDQGLQFLIQYYNGEERAKGNILERFSAQQFPDLHSELNLSSLELGDSALYFCASSVDGSSYEQYFGPGTRLTVT.

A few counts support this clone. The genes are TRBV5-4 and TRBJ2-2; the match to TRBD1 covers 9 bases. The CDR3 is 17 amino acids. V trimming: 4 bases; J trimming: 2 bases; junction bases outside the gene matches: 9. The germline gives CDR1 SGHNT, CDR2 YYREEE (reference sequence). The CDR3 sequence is CASSAARDRANTGELFF. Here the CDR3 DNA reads TGTGCCAGCAGCGCAGCACGGGACAGGGCAAACACCGGGGAGCTGTTTTTT.

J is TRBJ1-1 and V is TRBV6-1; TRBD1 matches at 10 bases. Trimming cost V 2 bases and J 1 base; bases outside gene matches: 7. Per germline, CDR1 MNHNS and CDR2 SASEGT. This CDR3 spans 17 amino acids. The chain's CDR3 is CASSEWVTGGQNTEAFF. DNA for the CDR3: TGTGCCAGCAGTGAATGGGTGACAGGGGGCCAGAACACTGAAGCTTTCTTT.

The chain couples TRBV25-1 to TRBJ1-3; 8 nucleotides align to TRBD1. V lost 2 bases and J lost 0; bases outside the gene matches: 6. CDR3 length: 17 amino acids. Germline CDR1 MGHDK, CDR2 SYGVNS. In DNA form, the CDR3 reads TGTGCCAGCAGTGAACGAGGACAGGGCCTCTCTGGAAACACCATATATTTT. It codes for CASSERGQGLSGNTIYF.

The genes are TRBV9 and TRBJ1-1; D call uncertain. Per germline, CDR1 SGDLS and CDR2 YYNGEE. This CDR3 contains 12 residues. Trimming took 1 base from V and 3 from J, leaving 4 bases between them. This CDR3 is CASSVTYTEAFF. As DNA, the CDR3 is TGTGCCAGCAGCGTAACATACACTGAAGCTTTCTTT.

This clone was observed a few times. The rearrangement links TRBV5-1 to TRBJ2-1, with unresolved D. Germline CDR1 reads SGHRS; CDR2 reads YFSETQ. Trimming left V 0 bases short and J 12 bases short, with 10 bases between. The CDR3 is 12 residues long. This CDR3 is CASSLVGPGQFF. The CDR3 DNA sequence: TGCGCCAGCAGCTTGGTAGGGCCGGGGCAGTTCTTC.

The CDR3 here is CASSGDLTSGRAPDTQYF. Written as DNA, the CDR3 is TGTGCCAGCAGTGGAGACTTGACTAGCGGGAGGGCCCCAGATACGCAGTATTTT. The genes are TRBV2 and TRBJ2-3; 14 positions match TRBD2. The CDR3 runs 18 residues. The junction had 10 bases not matched to a gene; V was cut back by 4 bases and J by 4 bases. Germline values: CDR1 SNHLY, CDR2 FYNNEI.